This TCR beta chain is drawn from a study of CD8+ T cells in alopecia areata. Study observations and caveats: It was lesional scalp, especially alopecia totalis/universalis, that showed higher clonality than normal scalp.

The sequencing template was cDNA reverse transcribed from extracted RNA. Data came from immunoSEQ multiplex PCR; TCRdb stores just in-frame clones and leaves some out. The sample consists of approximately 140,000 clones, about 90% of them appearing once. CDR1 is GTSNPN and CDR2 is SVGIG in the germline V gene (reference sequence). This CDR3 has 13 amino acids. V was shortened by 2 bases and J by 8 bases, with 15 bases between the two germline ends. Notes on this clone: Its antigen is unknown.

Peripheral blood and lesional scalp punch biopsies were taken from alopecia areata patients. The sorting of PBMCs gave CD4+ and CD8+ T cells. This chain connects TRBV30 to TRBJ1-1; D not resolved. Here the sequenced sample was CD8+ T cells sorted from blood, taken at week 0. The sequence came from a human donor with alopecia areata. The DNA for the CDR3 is TGTGCCTGGAGTATCGGGTCATCGAGCGAAGCTTTCTTT. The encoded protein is CAWSIGSSSEAFF. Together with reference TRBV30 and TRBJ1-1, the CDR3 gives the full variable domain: SQTIHQWPATLVQPVGSPLSLECTVEGTSNPNLYWYRQAAGRGLQLLFYSVGIGQISSEVPQNLSASRPQDRQFILSSKKLLLSDSGFYLCAWSIGSSSEAFFGQGTRLTVV.